This entry concerns a single T cell receptor beta chain. Antigen: not known. Treatment of patients with chemo-refractory metastatic non-small-cell lung cancer consisted of focal radiation plus CTLA-4 blockade with ipilimumab. The assay was immunoSEQ multiplex PCR, and TCRdb's table has in-frame clones only and misses some. The sample has 90,000 or so clones; around four fifths are singletons. The data derive from a study of radiotherapy plus CTLA-4 blockade in lung cancer. Study details: Disease control reached 31%, with objective responses in over 15%. General study points: Subsequent to radiotherapy plus ipilimumab, tumor-derived TCR clones underwent expansion in blood. The authors reported that early blood T cell clone dynamics, with interferon-beta, best predicted response.

The germline CDR1 and CDR2 sequences are SGHTA and FQGNSA. The V segment lost 1 base and the J segment 5 bases; nucleotides outside the gene matches: 14. The CDR3 runs to 18 residues. The rearrangement joins TRBV7-2 to TRBJ2-7, with TRBD2 identical over 10 bases. This clonotype originated in a human donor with non-small cell lung cancer who had stable disease on radiotherapy plus ipilimumab. Sequenced here: peripheral blood, sampled from a patient treated with radiotherapy plus ipilimumab. The CDR3 DNA sequence: TGTGCCAGCAGCTTAGAGCTTGTCTGGATAGCGGGAGGCAACGAGCAGTACTTC. It encodes CASSLELVWIAGGNEQYF.